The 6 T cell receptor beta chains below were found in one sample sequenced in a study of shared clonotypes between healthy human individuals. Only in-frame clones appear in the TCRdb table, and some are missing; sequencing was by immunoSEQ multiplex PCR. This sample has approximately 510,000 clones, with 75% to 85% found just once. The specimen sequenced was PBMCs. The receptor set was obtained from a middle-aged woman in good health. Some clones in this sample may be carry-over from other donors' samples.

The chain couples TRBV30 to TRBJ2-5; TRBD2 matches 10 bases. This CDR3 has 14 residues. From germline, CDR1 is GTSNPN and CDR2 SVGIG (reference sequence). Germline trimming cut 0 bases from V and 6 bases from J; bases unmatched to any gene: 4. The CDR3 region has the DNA TGTGCCTGGAGTGTGGCTAGCGGGAGACAGACCCAGTACTTC. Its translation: CAWSVASGRQTQYF.

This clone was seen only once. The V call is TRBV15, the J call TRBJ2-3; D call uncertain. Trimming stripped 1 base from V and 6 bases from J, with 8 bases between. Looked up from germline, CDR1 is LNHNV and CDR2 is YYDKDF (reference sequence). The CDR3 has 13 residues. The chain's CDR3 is CATSRGGVDTQYF. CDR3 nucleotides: TGTGCCACCAGCAGAGGCGGAGTCGATACGCAGTATTTT. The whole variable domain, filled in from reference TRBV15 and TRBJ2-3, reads DAMVIQNPRYQVTQFGKPVTLSCSQTLNHNVMYWYQQKSSQAPKLLFHYYDKDFNNEADTPDNFQSRRPNTSFCFLDIRSPGLGDTAMYLCATSRGGVDTQYFGPGTRLTVL.

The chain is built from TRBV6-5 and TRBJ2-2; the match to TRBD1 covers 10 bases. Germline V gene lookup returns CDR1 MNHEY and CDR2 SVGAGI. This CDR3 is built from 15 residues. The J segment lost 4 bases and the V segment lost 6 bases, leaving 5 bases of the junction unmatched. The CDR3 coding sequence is TGTGCCAGCAGGCGGGACAGGGGTTTCACCGGGGAGCTGTTTTTT. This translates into CASRRDRGFTGELFF.

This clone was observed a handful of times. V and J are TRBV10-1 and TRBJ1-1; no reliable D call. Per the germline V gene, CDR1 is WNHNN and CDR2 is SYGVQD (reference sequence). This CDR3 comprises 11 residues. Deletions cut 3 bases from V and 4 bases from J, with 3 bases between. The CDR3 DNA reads TGCGCCAGCAGTGACGGCACTGAAGCTTTCTTT. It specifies CASSDGTEAFF.

This CDR3 is CASSLIGSSNYGYTF. CDR3 bases: TGTGCCAGCAGTTTAATCGGGTCCTCTAACTATGGCTACACCTTC. V gene TRBV28 combines with J gene TRBJ1-2; D uncertain. Germline V gene sequence: CDR1 MDHEN, CDR2 SYDVKM. Deletions cut 2 bases from V and 0 bases from J, with 10 bases between. CDR3 size: 15 residues.

As DNA, the CDR3 is TGTGCCAGCACCCCCGGCGGCTCCTACGAGCAGTACTTC. This codes for CASTPGGSYEQYF. The chain employs TRBV7-9 and TRBJ2-7; no definite D call. The germline V and J ends were trimmed by 7 bases and 0 bases, with 10 bases remaining between them. The CDR3 has 13 residues. Germline V gene data show CDR1 as SEHNR and CDR2 as FQNEAQ (reference sequence).